This T cell receptor beta chain was identified during a study of blood T cell repertoires in COVID-19. Only in-frame clones appear in the TCRdb table, and some are missing; sequencing was by immunoSEQ multiplex PCR. Of some 150,000 clones listed, roughly 87% are singletons. V lost 4 bases and J lost 0; bases outside the gene matches: 6. This CDR3 is 16 amino acids long. Germline CDR1 reads LNHDA; CDR2 reads SQIVND (reference sequence). This sequence was found in a woman between 50 and 59 years old with acute or convalescent COVID-19. Sequenced material: peripheral blood. The chain has TRBV19 and TRBJ1-5; TRBD1 matches at 7 bases. The CDR3 sequence: CASSRGTVTSNQPQHF. CDR3 nucleotides: TGTGCCAGTAGTAGGGGGACAGTTACTAGCAATCAGCCCCAGCATTTT.